One and the same sample provided the 21 T cell receptor beta chains below, sequenced in a study of control samples from healthy donors and cancer patients. Some clones are missing from TCRdb's copy, which holds only in-frame ones; the method was immunoSEQ multiplex PCR. Of 30,000 or so clones listed, 87% were seen once; the top ten hold about 3.9%. Sequencing was performed on formalin-fixed, paraffin-embedded tissue. The receptors were sampled from a female donor with melanoma.

The chain combines TRBV5-1 with TRBJ2-2; the D gene is possibly TRBD2 (5 bases). The CDR3 covers 15 residues. V lost 0 bases and J 8 bases, leaving 14 bases between the germline ends. Germline-derived CDR1 and CDR2 are SGHRS and YFSETQ. DNA for the CDR3: TGCGCCAGCAGCTTGGAGCGGACCCTCGCGGGGGAGCTGTTTTTT. This encodes CASSLERTLAGELFF.

This chain connects TRBV7-9 to TRBJ2-3; D is undetermined. The CDR3 spans 14 residues. V gave up 3 bases and J gave up 0 bases, with 7 bases separating them. Germline lookup yields CDR1 SEHNR and CDR2 FQNEAQ (reference sequence). In nucleotides, the CDR3 is TGTGCCAGCAGCTTTCGGCAGAGCACAGATACGCAGTATTTT. This sequence encodes CASSFRQSTDTQYF.

The rearrangement uses TRBV3-1 (or the pseudogene TRBV3-2) and TRBJ1-1; possibly TRBD1 for D (5 bases). The V gene lost 6 bases and the J gene lost 5 bases, with 10 bases spanning the gap. CDR1 LGHDT and CDR2 YNNKEL come from the germline V gene (reference sequence). This CDR3 contains 12 residues. CDR3 bases: TGTGCCAGCAGGGGGGTCGGGACTGAAGCTTTCTTT. Its translation is CASRGVGTEAFF.

The DNA of the CDR3 is TGCGCCAGCTGGGGGGAGATGAACACCGGGGAGCTGTTTTTT. Translated, it gives CASWGEMNTGELFF. The genes are TRBV5-1 and TRBJ2-2; D perhaps matches TRBD2 (6 bases). Germline V gene lookup returns CDR1 SGHRS and CDR2 YFSETQ. Trimming removed 7 bases at V and 1 base at J, with 11 bases between. CDR3 size: 14 residues.

This sequence joins TRBV19 and TRBJ2-6; the match to TRBD2 covers 10 bases. The CDR3 is 16 amino acids. V was pared by 7 bases and J by 0 bases, with 3 bases of the junction left unmatched. The germline gives CDR1 LNHDA, CDR2 SQIVND (reference sequence). In nucleotides, the CDR3 is TGTGCCAGTACCCTAGCGGGGGTCTCTGGGGCCAACGTCCTGACTTTC. It is translated as CASTLAGVSGANVLTF.

This chain joins TRBV24-1 and TRBJ2-1; D is tentatively TRBD1 or TRBD2 (7 bases each). The CDR3 is made up of 15 amino acids. V was cut by 2 bases and J by 5 bases, with 12 bases left in between. Germline V lookup: CDR1 KGHDR, CDR2 SFDVKD. CDR3 amino acids: CATSDSGGANNEQFF. CDR3 nucleotides: TGTGCCACCAGTGATTCAGGGGGGGCCAACAATGAGCAGTTCTTC.

The gene calls are TRBV5-4 and TRBJ2-7; TRBD2 matches 13 bases. V dropped 4 bases and J dropped 6; count of bases not matched to a gene: 4. The CDR3 consists of 14 residues. Per the germline V gene, CDR1 is SGHNT and CDR2 is YYREEE (reference sequence). The CDR3 DNA reads TGTGCCAGCAGCACTAGCGGGAGGGCCTCCGAGCAGTACTTC. Protein: CASSTSGRASEQYF.

J is TRBJ1-2 and V is TRBV29-1; no reliable D call. The ends were cut back, 5 bases at V and 2 bases at J, with 6 bases in the middle. The CDR3 has 11 amino acids. The germline CDR1 and CDR2 sequences are SQVTM and ANQGSEA. In nucleotides, the CDR3 is TGCAGCGTTCTGACGAACTATGGCTACACCTTC. Its protein is CSVLTNYGYTF. Combining the CDR3 with reference TRBV29-1 and TRBJ1-2 gives the whole variable domain SAVISQKPSRDICQRGTSLTIQCQVDSQVTMMFWYRQQPGQSLTLIATANQGSEATYESGFVIDKFPISRPNLTFSTLTVSNMSPEDSSIYLCSVLTNYGYTFGSGTRLTVV.

The count of this clone is one. V usage is TRBV5-1 and J usage is TRBJ2-1, with a possible D match to TRBD2 (5 bases). Per the germline V gene, CDR1 is SGHRS and CDR2 is YFSETQ. CDR3 length: 11 amino acids. V was pared by 2 bases and J by 10 bases, with 7 bases between. CDR3 in amino acids: CASSLLGEQFF. CDR3 bases: TGCGCCAGCAGCTTACTAGGGGAGCAGTTCTTC.

The chain recombines TRBV11-3 with TRBJ2-3, with 10 positions matching TRBD1. The CDR3 covers 15 residues. Germline V CDR1 and CDR2: SGHNT, YENEEA. V lost 5 bases to trimming and J lost 2 bases; unmatched junction nucleotides: 4. The CDR3 DNA reads TGTGCCAGCAGCCGACAGGGGGCCTACACAGATACGCAGTATTTT. Translation gives CASSRQGAYTDTQYF.

The table lists this clone with a count of one. The chain is built from TRBV9 and TRBJ1-2; D unresolved. The CDR3 totals 14 residues. V dropped 6 bases and J dropped 6 bases, with 18 bases sitting between them. The germline gives CDR1 SGDLS, CDR2 YYNGEE. CDR3 protein: CASTSQYDGHGYTF. CDR3 nucleotides: TGTGCCAGCACTTCCCAGTATGACGGGCATGGCTACACCTTC.

This chain connects TRBV4-1 to TRBJ2-5; possibly TRBD2 for D (6 bases). Germline values: CDR1 MGHRA, CDR2 YSYEKL. Trimming pared 0 bases from V and 5 bases from J, leaving 22 bases between. CDR3 length equals 18 residues. The CDR3 sequence is CASSQDPLRAGSGETQYF. In nucleotides, the CDR3 is TGCGCCAGCAGCCAAGATCCGCTTCGGGCGGGGTCGGGGGAGACCCAGTACTTC.

This chain uses TRBV4-1 with TRBJ2-5; 12 nucleotides align to TRBD2. Germline V CDR1 and CDR2: MGHRA, YSYEKL. The CDR3 is made up of 16 amino acids. The V segment lost 1 base and the J segment 5 bases; nucleotides outside the gene matches: 5. The CDR3 nucleotides read TGCGCCAGCAGCCAAGGACTAGCGGGAGTCCTTGAGACCCAGTACTTC. Its protein is CASSQGLAGVLETQYF.

A single count supports this clone. An end of the junction does not agree with germline; a read error may underlie this. This chain links TRBV6-6 with TRBJ1-5; perhaps TRBD1 as D (6 bases). The germline V gene encodes CDR1 MNHNY and CDR2 SVGAGI (reference sequence). The CDR3 has 13 residues. CDR3 residues: CANSYGGGQPQHF. The CDR3 nucleotides are TGTGCCAACAGTTACGGGGGCGGTCAGCCCCAGCATTTT.

The chain is built from TRBV6-5 and TRBJ1-2; 7 bases align to TRBD1. The CDR3 is made up of 12 amino acids. V trimming: 9 bases; J trimming: 7 bases; junction bases outside the gene matches: 8. CDR1 is MNHEY and CDR2 is SVGAGI in the germline V gene. DNA for the CDR3: TGTGCCAGTAGACCAGGGGGGGGTGGCTACACCTTC. Translation gives CASRPGGGGYTF.

The DNA of the CDR3 is TGTGCCAGCAGCGTAGGAGGACAGGGACTAGGTACCAGCTCCTACAATGAGCAGTTCTTC. Protein: CASSVGGQGLGTSSYNEQFF. The chain employs TRBV9 and TRBJ2-1; possibly TRBD1 or TRBD2 for D (8 bases each). The CDR3 covers 20 residues. Looked up from germline, CDR1 is SGDLS and CDR2 is YYNGEE. V lost 0 bases to trimming and J lost 0 bases, with 22 bases between them. Drawing the rest from reference TRBV9 and TRBJ2-1, the complete variable domain is DSGVTQTPKHLITATGQRVTLRCSPRSGDLSVYWYQQSLDQGLQFLIQYYNGEERAKGNILERFSAQQFPDLHSELNLSSLELGDSALYFCASSVGGQGLGTSSYNEQFFGPGTRLTVL.

The genes are TRBV12-3 or TRBV12-4 and TRBJ1-2; D is unresolved. The ends were cut back, 6 bases at V and 0 bases at J, with 8 bases in the middle. The CDR3 consists of 13 residues. CDR3 sequence (DNA): TGTGCCAGCAGGAGAGAGGCTAACTATGGCTACACCTTC. Translating it yields CASRREANYGYTF.

V usage is TRBV7-2 and J usage is TRBJ1-2; TRBD1 matches 7 bases. This CDR3 region has 15 residues. With V trimmed by 1 base and J by 6 bases, 8 bases remained unmatched. From germline, CDR1 is SGHTA and CDR2 FQGNSA. The CDR3: CASSLVGTERHGYTF. In DNA form, the CDR3 reads TGTGCCAGCAGCTTAGTTGGGACAGAGAGACATGGCTACACCTTC.

The V and J genes are TRBV5-1 and TRBJ2-7; tentatively, D is TRBD2 (5 bases). V lost 0 bases and J lost 5, with 12 bases in between. The length of the CDR3 is 14 residues. Germline values: CDR1 SGHRS, CDR2 YFSETQ. As DNA, the CDR3 is TGCGCCAGCAGCTTGGGCTGGACCGGGGACGAGCAGTACTTC. Its protein is CASSLGWTGDEQYF.

The gene calls are TRBV6-4 and TRBJ2-5, with D possibly being TRBD1 or TRBD2 (5 bases each). The germline CDR1 and CDR2 sequences are MRHNA and SNTAGT. This CDR3 is built from 14 residues. The V and J ends lost 9 bases and 4 bases respectively, with 18 bases between them. CDR3 DNA sequence: TGTGCCAGGAGGGACCCCAAAAGTTCAGAGACCCAGTACTTC. This codes for CARRDPKSSETQYF.

The V call is TRBV11-1, the J call TRBJ2-7; possible D gene TRBD1, 5 bases. CDR3 length: 14 amino acids. Trimming left V 0 bases short and J 2 bases short, with 8 bases between. Germline V gene sequence: CDR1 SGHAT, CDR2 FQDESV (reference sequence). CDR3 coding DNA: TGTGCCAGCAGCTTAGCAGGGGTGCCCTACGAGCAGTACTTC. Translated: CASSLAGVPYEQYF.